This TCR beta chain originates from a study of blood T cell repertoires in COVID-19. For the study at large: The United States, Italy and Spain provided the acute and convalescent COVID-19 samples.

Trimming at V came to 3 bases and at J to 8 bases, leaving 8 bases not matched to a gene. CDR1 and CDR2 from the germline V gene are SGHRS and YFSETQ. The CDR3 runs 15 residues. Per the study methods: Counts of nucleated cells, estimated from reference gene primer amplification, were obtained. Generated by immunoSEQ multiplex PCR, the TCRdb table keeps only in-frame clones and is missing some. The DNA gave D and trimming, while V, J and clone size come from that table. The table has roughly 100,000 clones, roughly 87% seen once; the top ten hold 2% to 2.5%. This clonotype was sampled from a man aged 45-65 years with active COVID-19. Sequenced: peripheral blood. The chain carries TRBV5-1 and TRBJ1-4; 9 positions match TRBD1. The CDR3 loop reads CASSWGDREEEKLFF. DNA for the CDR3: TGCGCCAGCAGCTGGGGGGACAGGGAGGAGGAAAAACTGTTTTTT.